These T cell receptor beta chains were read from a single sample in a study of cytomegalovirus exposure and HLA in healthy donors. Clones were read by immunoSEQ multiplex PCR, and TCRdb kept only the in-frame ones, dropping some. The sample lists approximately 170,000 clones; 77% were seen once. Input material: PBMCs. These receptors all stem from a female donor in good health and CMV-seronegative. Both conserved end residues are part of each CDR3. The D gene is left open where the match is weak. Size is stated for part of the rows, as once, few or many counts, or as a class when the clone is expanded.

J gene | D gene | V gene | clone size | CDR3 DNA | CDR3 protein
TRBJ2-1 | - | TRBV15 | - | TGTGCCACCAGCACGGACAACTTTTACAATGAGCAGTTCTTC | CATSTDNFYNEQFF
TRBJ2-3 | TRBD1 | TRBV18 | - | TGTGCCAGCTCACCAGCGGTAAGGACAGGGGTAACAGATACGCAGTATTTT | CASSPAVRTGVTDTQYF
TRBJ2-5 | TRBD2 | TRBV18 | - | TGTGCCAGCTCACCACGCTTAAGCGGGGGGGCACAGGAGACCCAGTACTTC | CASSPRLSGGAQETQYF
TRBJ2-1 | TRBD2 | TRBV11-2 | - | TGTGCCAGCAGCTTGTCTCGCGGGAGGTCCTACAATGAGCAGTTCTTC | CASSLSRGRSYNEQFF
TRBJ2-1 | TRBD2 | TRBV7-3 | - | TGTGCCAGCAGCTCCGGGGGACTAGCGGGAGAAGCGCAGTTCTTC | CASSSGGLAGEAQFF
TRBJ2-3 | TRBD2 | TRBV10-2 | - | TGCGCCAGCAGAGACGGACTAGCGGGAACAGATACGCAGTATTTT | CASRDGLAGTDTQYF
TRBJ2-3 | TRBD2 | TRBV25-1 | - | TGTGCCAGCAGTGATTTCACTAGCGGCACAGATACGCAGTATTTT | CASSDFTSGTDTQYF
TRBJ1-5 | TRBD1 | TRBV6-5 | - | TGTGCCAGCAGAAGGGACAGGTACAATCAGCCCCAGCATTTT | CASRRDRYNQPQHF
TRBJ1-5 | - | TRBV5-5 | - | TGTGCCAGCAGCTCTAACAGGGTAGGGAGCAATCAGCCCCAGCATTTT | CASSSNRVGSNQPQHF
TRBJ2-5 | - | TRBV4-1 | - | TGCGCCAGCAGCCAAGAAGCGGCGGGACCCCAAGAGACCCAGTACTTC | CASSQEAAGPQETQYF
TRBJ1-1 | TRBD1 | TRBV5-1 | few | TGCGCCAGCGCCGCCGGGACAGGCCTTAACACTGAAGCTTTCTTT | CASAAGTGLNTEAFF
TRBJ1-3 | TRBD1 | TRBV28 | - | TGTGCCAGCAGTCCCTCGACAGGGGCGGGAAACACCATATATTTT | CASSPSTGAGNTIYF
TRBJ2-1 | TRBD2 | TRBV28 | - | TGTGCCAGCAGTTTCGGCGGGAGCGATGAGCAGTTCTTC | CASSFGGSDEQFF
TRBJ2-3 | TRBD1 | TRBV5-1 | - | TGCGCCAGCAGCTTGGTTCTCGCAAGGGGACAGGATACGCAGTATTTT | CASSLVLARGQDTQYF
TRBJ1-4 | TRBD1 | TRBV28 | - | TGTGCCAGCAGCAGGACAGGCCATGCAACTAATGAAAAACTGTTTTTT | CASSRTGHATNEKLFF
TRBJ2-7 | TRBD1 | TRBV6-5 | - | TGTGCCAGCAGATCAACCGGGACAGGGGCCAACGAGCAGTACTTC | CASRSTGTGANEQYF
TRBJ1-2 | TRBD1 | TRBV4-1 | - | TGCGCCAGCAGCCAAGTGACGAGACAGGGGGCGGCGAACTATGGCTACACCTTC | CASSQVTRQGAANYGYTF
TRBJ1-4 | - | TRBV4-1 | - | TGCGCCAGCAGCCAAGATCTACGTGGAACTAATGAAAAACTGTTTTTT | CASSQDLRGTNEKLFF
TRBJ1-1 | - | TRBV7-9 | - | TGTGCCAGCAGTCACCAGGGGAAGCTGAACACTGAAGCTTTCTTT | CASSHQGKLNTEAFF
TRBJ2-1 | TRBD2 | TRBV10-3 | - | TGTGCCATCGGGCTAGCGGAAGACTACAATGAGCAGTTCTTC | CAIGLAEDYNEQFF
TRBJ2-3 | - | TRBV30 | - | TGTGCCTGGAGTGTAGTCAGAGCGGATACGCAGTATTTT | CAWSVVRADTQYF
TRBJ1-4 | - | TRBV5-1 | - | TGCGCCAGCAGCTTCGGAGGGACCGGTGAAAAACTGTTTTTT | CASSFGGTGEKLFF
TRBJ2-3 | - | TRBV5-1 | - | TGCGCCAGCAGCTTAGGACAGCTTGTTGCAGATACGCAGTATTTT | CASSLGQLVADTQYF
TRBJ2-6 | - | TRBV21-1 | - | TGTGCCAGCAGGACAGGGGTCCCCTTCTCTGGGGCCAACGTCCTGACTTTC | CASRTGVPFSGANVLTF
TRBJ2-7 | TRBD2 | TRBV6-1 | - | TGTGCCAGCAGTGGCCTAGCGGACGAGCAGTACTTC | CASSGLADEQYF
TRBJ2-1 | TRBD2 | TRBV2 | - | TGTGCCAGCATAACTAGCGGGGGGAGTGCGGTGAATGAGCAGTTCTTC | CASITSGGSAVNEQFF
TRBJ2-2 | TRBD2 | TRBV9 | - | TGTGCCAGCAGCGTCTCAAGTGGGGACAGGGGTGGACTAGCGGGAGTGAGGACCGGGGAGCTGTTTTTT | CASSVSSGDRGGLAGVRTGELFF
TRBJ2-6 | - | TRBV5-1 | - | TGCGCCAGCAGCTTGACAGGGGGGGACTCTGGGGCCAACGTCCTGACTTTC | CASSLTGGDSGANVLTF
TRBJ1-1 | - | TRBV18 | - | TGTGCCAGCTCTCCCACAGGGTCCATGAACACTGAAGCTTTCTTT | CASSPTGSMNTEAFF
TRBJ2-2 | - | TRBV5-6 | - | TGTGCCAGCAGCTTACCCTCACAGGTTTACACCGGGGAGCTGTTTTTT | CASSLPSQVYTGELFF
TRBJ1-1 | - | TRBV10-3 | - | TGTGCCATCAGAGTAGCGGGGAGCACTGAAGCTTTCTTT | CAIRVAGSTEAFF
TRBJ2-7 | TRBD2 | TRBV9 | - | TGTGCCAGCAGCGGATCGGGACTAGCATGGGAGCAGTACTTC | CASSGSGLAWEQYF
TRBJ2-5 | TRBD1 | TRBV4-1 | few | TGCGCCAGCAGCCAGACAGGGGAAGAGACCCAGTACTTC | CASSQTGEETQYF
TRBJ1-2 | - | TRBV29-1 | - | TGCAGCGTTGAAGATCAACAGGGTGGCTATGGCTACACCTTC | CSVEDQQGGYGYTF
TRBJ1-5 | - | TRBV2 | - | TGTGCCAGTTCCCCCGGAGGTAGCAATCAGCCCCAGCATTTT | CASSPGGSNQPQHF
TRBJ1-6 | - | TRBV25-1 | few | TGTGCCAGCAGCCAACCAGGGTTTCTCCTCCACTTT | CASSQPGFLLHF
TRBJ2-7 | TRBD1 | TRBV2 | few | TGTGCCAGCAGCTCCGACAGGGCTTACGAGCAGTACTTC | CASSSDRAYEQYF
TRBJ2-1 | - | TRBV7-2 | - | TGTGCCAGCAGCCGGGGGAGCTCCTACAATGAGCAGTTCTTC | CASSRGSSYNEQFF
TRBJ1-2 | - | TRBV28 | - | TGTGCCAGCAGCGAATTCCCACGAACATCGGGAGGCTACACCTTC | CASSEFPRTSGGYTF
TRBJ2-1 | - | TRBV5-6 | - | TGTGCCAGCAGCTCCGCCTCGAGCGCTGGCTCCTACAATGAGCAGTTCTTC | CASSSASSAGSYNEQFF
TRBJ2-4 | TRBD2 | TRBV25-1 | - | TGTGCCAGCAGTGAATCAGCGGGAGGTTTGAACATTCAGTACTTC | CASSESAGGLNIQYF
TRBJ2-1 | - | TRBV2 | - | TGTGCCAGCGGGGGGGCGAGGTTTCATGAGCAGTTCTTC | CASGGARFHEQFF
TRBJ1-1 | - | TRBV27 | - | TGTGCCAGTTTAGACCCCCATCGGGCTGAAGCTTTCTTT | CASLDPHRAEAFF
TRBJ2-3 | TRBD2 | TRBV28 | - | TGTGCCAGCAGTTTCGATAAGCGGGAATCAGTAACAGATACGCAGTATTTT | CASSFDKRESVTDTQYF